This T cell receptor (beta chain) was profiled in a study of post-analysis software for immune sequencing data. Unique-molecular-identifier-tagged TCR beta cDNA libraries were used. MiXCR, run by TCRdb on the PCR reads, gives a single entry per CDR3 protein. The sample yields about 160,000 distinct CDR3 sequences, about 37% seen once. This clonotype was seen more than once but under ten times. CDR3 length: 15 amino acids. The germline CDR1 and CDR2 sequences are LGHNA and YSLEER. The ends lost 5 bases at V and 1 base at J; junction bases unmatched: 6. The V call is TRBV4-3, the J call TRBJ2-3; 7 positions match TRBD2. This receptor was taken from a girl aged 10 to 17 with multiple sclerosis. Source: blood, taken after autologous hematopoietic stem cell transplantation. CDR3 sequence reads: CASSLTSAGTDTQYF. CDR3 nucleotide sequence: TGCGCCAGCAGCTTAACTAGCGCGGGCACAGATACGCAGTATTTT.